The 20 T cell receptor beta chains below come from one sample, sequenced in a study of cytomegalovirus exposure and HLA in healthy donors. PCR employed 60 Vbeta and 13 Jbeta primers. Sequenced by immunoSEQ multiplex PCR; TCRdb stores in-frame clones only, minus some. The sample yields about 91,000 clones, approximately 78% seen once. The sequenced material came from PBMCs. The receptors were gathered from a male donor in good health and CMV-seropositive.

The chain joins TRBV7-9 to TRBJ2-3; maybe TRBD1 (5 bases). The CDR3 loop spans 18 amino acids. CDR1 SEHNR and CDR2 FQNEAQ come from the germline V gene (reference sequence). V was pared by 1 base and J by 1 base, with 18 bases between. CDR3 sequence reads: CASSLVTGRAVGTDTQYF. The CDR3 DNA sequence: TGTGCCAGCAGCTTAGTTACGGGCAGGGCGGTGGGCACAGATACGCAGTATTTT.

The chain uses TRBV7-2 and TRBJ2-7, with TRBD2 as a possible D gene (6 bases). There are 13 residues in the CDR3. The germline V gene encodes CDR1 SGHTA and CDR2 FQGNSA. With 5 bases removed from V and 3 bases from J, the gap between germline ends came to 11 bases. CDR3 nucleotide sequence: TGTGCCAGCAGCCCGGGACTGGGCTACGAGCAGTACTTC. Translating it yields CASSPGLGYEQYF. The entire variable domain, with the rest obtained from reference TRBV7-2 and TRBJ2-7, is as follows: GAGVSQSPSNKVTEKGKDVELRCDPISGHTALYWYRQSLGQGLEFLIYFQGNSAPDKSGLPSDRFSAERTGGSVSTLTIQRTQQEDSAVYLCASSPGLGYEQYFGPGTRLTVT.

This clone was counted once. V usage is TRBV5-6 and J usage is TRBJ2-7, with 7 bases aligning to TRBD1. V shed 0 bases, J shed 2 bases, and the junction held 8 bases outside the gene matches. There are 16 residues in the CDR3. Looked up from germline, CDR1 is SGHDT and CDR2 is YYEEEE. The CDR3 region is CASSLGTGRKTYEQYF. CDR3 nucleotide sequence: TGTGCCAGCAGCTTGGGGACAGGCCGAAAGACCTACGAGCAGTACTTC.

This chain joins TRBV29-1 and TRBJ1-2; 9 nucleotides agree with TRBD1. V was clipped by 4 bases and J by 7 bases; unmatched bases: 10. The CDR3 has 14 residues. Germline CDR1 is SQVTM and CDR2 is ANQGSEA. The CDR3, as DNA: TGCAGCGTTGGGTGGGGACAGGGTCCCCGTGGCTACACCTTC. Protein: CSVGWGQGPRGYTF.

The chain couples TRBV28 to TRBJ1-1, with 10 nucleotides matching TRBD1. The J segment lost 11 bases and the V segment lost 11 bases, leaving 8 bases of the junction unmatched. The CDR3 covers 11 residues. Germline lookup yields CDR1 MDHEN and CDR2 SYDVKM. The chain's CDR3 is CASKTGGLAFF. CDR3 coding DNA: TGTGCCTCTAAGACAGGGGGCTTGGCTTTCTTT.

The gene calls are TRBV15 and TRBJ2-7, with 10 bases that match TRBD1. The length of the CDR3 is 14 residues. V shed 5 bases, J shed 6 bases, and the junction held 7 bases outside the gene matches. Germline V gene lookup returns CDR1 LNHNV and CDR2 YYDKDF (reference sequence). The CDR3 nucleotides read TGTGCCACCAGCGCCCGGGACAGGGGAAGCGAGCAGTACTTC. Protein product: CATSARDRGSEQYF.

The J gene is TRBJ1-2, the V gene TRBV5-1; 8 nucleotides match TRBD1. Germline CDR1 reads SGHRS; CDR2 reads YFSETQ. This CDR3 is 15 amino acids long. Losses at the gene ends were 7 bases for V and 8 bases for J; bases not matched to a gene: 16. The CDR3 DNA is TGCGCCAGCGGACCCGTGGGACAGGCATCTATAGGCTACACCTTC. Residues: CASGPVGQASIGYTF.

The chain links TRBV5-8 to TRBJ2-7; 11 bases are shared with TRBD1. The J segment lost 5 bases and the V segment lost 3 bases, leaving 4 bases of the junction unmatched. Germline-derived CDR1 and CDR2 are SGHTS and YDEGEE. This CDR3 region has 14 residues. The CDR3 reads CASSSGQGVDEQYF. CDR3 bases: TGTGCCAGCAGCTCGGGACAGGGGGTCGACGAGCAGTACTTC. The complete variable domain, with remaining parts taken from reference TRBV5-8 and TRBJ2-7, reads EAGVTQSPTHLIKTRGQQATLRCSPISGHTSVYWYQQALGLGLQFLLWYDEGEERNRGNFPPRFSGRQFPNYSSELNVNALELEDSALYLCASSSGQGVDEQYFGPGTRLTVT.

This clone turned up a few times. The chain employs TRBV5-6 and TRBJ2-5, with 10 nucleotides matching TRBD2. The CDR3 is 16 amino acids. Trimming removed 4 bases from V and 2 bases from J; junction bases left unmatched: 8. Germline-derived CDR1 and CDR2 are SGHDT and YYEEEE. The CDR3 spells CASSGGTSDPQETQYF. The CDR3 DNA follows: TGTGCCAGCAGCGGCGGGACTAGCGACCCACAAGAGACCCAGTACTTC.

This chain's CDR3 is CASVTLNTEAFF. CDR3 DNA: TGTGCCAGCGTGACTCTGAACACTGAAGCTTTCTTT. The chain joins TRBV7-9 to TRBJ1-1; no clear D. The V end was cut by 8 bases, the J end by 0 bases, with 7 bases between. The germline CDR1 and CDR2 sequences are SEHNR and FQNEAQ (reference sequence). The CDR3 spans 12 residues.

This clone appeared a few times. This chain links TRBV4-1 with TRBJ1-2; possible D gene TRBD1, 6 bases. The length of the CDR3 is 15 residues. The germline gives CDR1 MGHRA, CDR2 YSYEKL. V lost 0 bases, J lost 4 bases, and 12 bases lay in between. The CDR3 DNA reads TGCGCCAGCAGCCAAGAGGGACAAGGCTTCTATGGCTACACCTTC. Its protein product is CASSQEGQGFYGYTF.

The chain carries TRBV5-1 and TRBJ1-1; D unresolved. Germline V gene data show CDR1 as SGHRS and CDR2 as YFSETQ. Trimming left V 6 bases short and J 4 bases short, with 10 bases between. The CDR3 runs to 12 residues. The CDR3 here is CASTSEGTEAFF. CDR3 bases: TGCGCCAGCACTTCCGAGGGCACTGAAGCTTTCTTT.

This sequence joins TRBV10-3 and TRBJ1-2; 10 nucleotides align to TRBD1. Germline V gene lookup returns CDR1 ENHRY and CDR2 SYGVKD. The V segment lost 4 bases and the J segment 5 bases; nucleotides outside the gene matches: 4. CDR3 length equals 14 residues. DNA for the CDR3: TGTGCCATCAGTGGGGACAGGGGCCTGTATGGCTACACCTTC. This translates into CAISGDRGLYGYTF.

This sequence joins TRBV29-1 and TRBJ2-3, with a tentative D call TRBD2 (6 bases). Trimming removed 5 bases at V and 2 bases at J, with 11 bases between. Germline V gene data show CDR1 as SQVTM and CDR2 as ANQGSEA. This CDR3 has 13 residues. The CDR3 region is CSVPLALTDTQYF. As DNA, the CDR3 is TGCAGCGTTCCACTAGCACTCACAGATACGCAGTATTTT.

This clone occurred once. One end of the junction varies from germline; a read error may be responsible. V usage is TRBV6-1 and J usage is TRBJ1-2; 8 bases are a match to TRBD1. Germline V CDR1 and CDR2: MNHNS, SASEGT. This CDR3 spans 12 amino acids. This chain's CDR3 is CASSEAGGTGNF. In DNA, the CDR3 is TGTGCCAGCAGTGAAGCGGGGGGGACAGGAAACTTC.

The chain carries TRBV19 and TRBJ1-1; D is ambiguous. Germline-derived CDR1 and CDR2 are LNHDA and SQIVND (reference sequence). CDR3 length: 12 residues. V lost 3 bases to trimming and J lost 7 bases, with 9 bases between them. Here the CDR3 DNA reads TGTGCCAGTAGTATCCGGGAAAGTGAAGCTTTCTTT. Translated, it gives CASSIRESEAFF.

CDR3 sequence reads: CASSSILGETTNEKLFF. The CDR3 DNA reads as TGTGCCAGCAGCTCAATTTTGGGAGAGACAACTAATGAAAAACTGTTTTTT. The rearrangement joins TRBV7-9 to TRBJ1-4; no clear D gene. Germline V gene lookup returns CDR1 SEHNR and CDR2 FQNEAQ (reference sequence). Trimming pared 4 bases from V and 0 bases from J, leaving 15 bases between. The length of the CDR3 is 17 residues.

The chain uses TRBV28 and TRBJ1-2, with D possibly TRBD1 on 5 matching bases. Trimming shortened V by 6 bases and J by 2 bases, and 10 bases separated the two germline ends. The CDR3 covers 13 residues. Looked up from germline, CDR1 is MDHEN and CDR2 is SYDVKM. As DNA, the CDR3 is TGTGCCAGCAGACAGACAGAAAACTATGGCTACACCTTC. This codes for CASRQTENYGYTF.

The CDR3 sequence: CASSPGLLKEDTQYF. The CDR3 DNA sequence: TGCGCCAGCAGCCCAGGACTGCTGAAGGAAGATACGCAGTATTTT. This chain joins TRBV5-1 and TRBJ2-3; perhaps TRBD2 as D (5 bases). CDR3 size: 15 residues. The germline V and J ends were trimmed by 4 bases and 5 bases, with 17 bases remaining between them. The germline CDR1 and CDR2 sequences are SGHRS and YFSETQ.

This chain connects TRBV4-2 to TRBJ2-7; 9 bases agree with TRBD2. Germline CDR1 reads LGHNA; CDR2 reads YNFKEQ. The CDR3 loop spans 14 amino acids. The junction had 5 bases not matched to a gene; V was cut back by 6 bases and J by 2 bases. This CDR3 reads CASREAGGAYEQYF. The DNA of the CDR3 is TGTGCCAGCAGAGAAGCGGGGGGAGCCTACGAGCAGTACTTC.